The rows below give T cell receptor beta chains drawn from one sample of a study of T cells in tuberculosis. Clones were read by immunoSEQ multiplex PCR, and TCRdb kept only the in-frame ones, dropping some. The table shows more than 35,000 clones, with approximately 94% occurring only once. Sequencing was done on a sample of PBMCs. These receptors came from a donor aged 5 to 30 with latent tuberculosis or without tuberculosis infection. Some clones in this sample may be carry-over from other donors' samples. CDR3s include the opening cysteine and the closing phenylalanine or tryptophan. The order of the fields is CDR3 DNA, CDR3 protein, V gene, D gene, J gene, clone size. A D gene is named only where the DNA matches it firmly. Expanded clones get a size class; other rows say once, few or many, or leave the size out.

CDR3 DNA: TGTGCCAGCAGCGTAGGGACTAGCGGGGGCCTCGAAGAGACCCAGTACTTC
CDR3 protein: CASSVGTSGGLEETQYF
V gene: TRBV11-2
D gene: TRBD2
J gene: TRBJ2-5
clone size: -

CDR3 DNA: TGTGCCAGTAGTGACTCCAGCGATACGCAGTATTTT
CDR3 protein: CASSDSSDTQYF
V gene: TRBV19
D gene: -
J gene: TRBJ2-3
clone size: -

CDR3 DNA: TGCGCCAGCAGTGAGCCATCCGACTGGATCAATACGCAGTATTTT
CDR3 protein: CASSEPSDWINTQYF
V gene: TRBV10-1
D gene: -
J gene: TRBJ2-3
clone size: -

CDR3 DNA: TGTGCCGGCAGCAGTCAACTAGCGGGCGGCTACAATGAGCAGTTCTTC
CDR3 protein: CAGSSQLAGGYNEQFF
V gene: TRBV7-9
D gene: TRBD2
J gene: TRBJ2-1
clone size: -

CDR3 DNA: TGTGCTAGTGGTTTGGTACGGGGCTCTGGAAACACCATATATTTT
CDR3 protein: CASGLVRGSGNTIYF
V gene: TRBV12-5
D gene: -
J gene: TRBJ1-3
clone size: -

CDR3 DNA: TGCGCCACCAGGACAGAGTACACAGATACGCAGTATTTT
CDR3 protein: CATRTEYTDTQYF
V gene: TRBV10-1
D gene: -
J gene: TRBJ2-3
clone size: -

CDR3 DNA: TGTGCCAGCAGCTTGCTTGACAGGGGGGGAAACACCATATATTTT
CDR3 protein: CASSLLDRGGNTIYF
V gene: TRBV7-6
D gene: TRBD1
J gene: TRBJ1-3
clone size: -

CDR3 DNA: TGCGCCAGCAGTGAGTATTTGAGCTCCTACAATGAGCAGTTCTTC
CDR3 protein: CASSEYLSSYNEQFF
V gene: TRBV10-1
D gene: -
J gene: TRBJ2-1
clone size: -

CDR3 DNA: TGCGCCAGCAGCCAAGTAGGGAGTGGGGTTTATGGAAAACTGTTTTTT
CDR3 protein: CASSQVGSGVYGKLFF
V gene: TRBV4-1
D gene: -
J gene: TRBJ1-4
clone size: -

CDR3 DNA: TGCGCCAGCAGCATACAGATAAACTATGGCTACACCTTC
CDR3 protein: CASSIQINYGYTF
V gene: TRBV10-2
D gene: -
J gene: TRBJ1-2
clone size: -

CDR3 DNA: TGCGCCAGCAGCTCCGGTGATCGCGACAATGAGCAGTTCTTC
CDR3 protein: CASSSGDRDNEQFF
V gene: TRBV5-1
D gene: -
J gene: TRBJ2-1
clone size: -

CDR3 DNA: TGTGCCAGCAGCCTGACGGGAGGTTACAATGAGCAGTTCTTC
CDR3 protein: CASSLTGGYNEQFF
V gene: TRBV7-2
D gene: TRBD2
J gene: TRBJ2-1
clone size: -

CDR3 DNA: TGCGCCAGCAGCCAAGAACCAGCGGGGGGGCCCAATGAGCAGTTCTTC
CDR3 protein: CASSQEPAGGPNEQFF
V gene: TRBV4-3
D gene: TRBD2
J gene: TRBJ2-1
clone size: -

CDR3 DNA: TGTGCCAGTAGGACAGCGGGGGGGAACACAGATACGCAGTATTTT
CDR3 protein: CASRTAGGNTDTQYF
V gene: TRBV19
D gene: TRBD2
J gene: TRBJ2-3
clone size: -

CDR3 DNA: TGTGCCAGCAGCTTAGCCCCCAACAGGGCCGGGGAGCTGTTTTTT
CDR3 protein: CASSLAPNRAGELFF
V gene: TRBV7-8
D gene: -
J gene: TRBJ2-2
clone size: -

CDR3 DNA: TGTGCCAGCAGCCAAGATGGGGCGGGGCGGGGAGAGACCCAGTACTTC
CDR3 protein: CASSQDGAGRGETQYF
V gene: TRBV4-2
D gene: -
J gene: TRBJ2-5
clone size: -

CDR3 DNA: TGTGCCAGCAGCTTAGACGGGTCCACCGGGGAGCTGTTTTTT
CDR3 protein: CASSLDGSTGELFF
V gene: TRBV7-2
D gene: -
J gene: TRBJ2-2
clone size: -

CDR3 DNA: TGTGCCAGCAGCTTACCGGGACAGGGTAACTATGGCTACACCTTC
CDR3 protein: CASSLPGQGNYGYTF
V gene: TRBV7-8
D gene: TRBD1
J gene: TRBJ1-2
clone size: -

CDR3 DNA: TGTGCCAGCAGTCCGGGACAGTCCTATGGCTACACCTTC
CDR3 protein: CASSPGQSYGYTF
V gene: TRBV6-5
D gene: TRBD1
J gene: TRBJ1-2
clone size: -

CDR3 DNA: TGCGCCAGCAGCCCGGGACTAGCGGGGTCAAGCTCCTACGAGCAGTACTTC
CDR3 protein: CASSPGLAGSSSYEQYF
V gene: TRBV4-3
D gene: TRBD2
J gene: TRBJ2-7
clone size: -

CDR3 DNA: TGTGCCAGCAGCCGGGGACTCGCTGAGCAGTTCTTC
CDR3 protein: CASSRGLAEQFF
V gene: TRBV5-6
D gene: -
J gene: TRBJ2-1
clone size: once

CDR3 DNA: TGTGCCAGCAGTTACTCGGCGGGCAGGGGGTTTGAAGCTTTCTTT
CDR3 protein: CASSYSAGRGFEAFF
V gene: TRBV6-5
D gene: TRBD1
J gene: TRBJ1-1
clone size: -